These T cell receptor beta chains were read from a single sample in a study of T cell changes during pregnancy in multiple sclerosis. Only in-frame clones appear in the TCRdb table, and some are missing; sequencing was by immunoSEQ multiplex PCR. The sample lists roughly 34,000 clones, around nine tenths occurring once. The sequencing here drew on CD8+ T cells from peripheral blood mononuclear cells, taken in the third trimester of pregnancy. These receptors originate from a female donor with multiple sclerosis, enrolled in a pregnancy study. Both conserved end residues are part of each CDR3. Each record gives: V gene, J gene, D gene, clone size, CDR3 DNA, CDR3 protein. A D gene is named only where the DNA matches it firmly. Size is stated for part of the rows, as once, few or many counts, or as a class when the clone is expanded.

>TRBV27|TRBJ1-2|.|once
TGTGCCACCAAACAGGGCTACTATGGCTACACCTTC
CATKQGYYGYTF
>TRBV5-6|TRBJ2-7|TRBD1|.
TGTGCCAGCAGCTCATCGGGACAGGGGTACTACGAGCAGTACTTC
CASSSSGQGYYEQYF
>TRBV19|TRBJ1-5|TRBD1|.
TGTGCCACTGGGACAGGGGATAGCAATCAGCCCCAACATTTT
CATGTGDSNQPQHF
>TRBV5-6|TRBJ2-4|.|.
TGTGCCAGCAGCTTGGCCTTGGGGCTAGCCAAAAACATTCAGTACTTC
CASSLALGLAKNIQYF
>TRBV5-4|TRBJ1-5|.|.
TGTGCCAGCAGCTTGTTCCCCCGTCAGCCCCAGCATTTT
CASSLFPRQPQHF
>TRBV27|TRBJ1-2|.|.
TGTGCCAGCAGTTTATCAATGGGGGGCTATGGCTACACCTTC
CASSLSMGGYGYTF
>TRBV30|TRBJ1-4|.|.
TGTGCCGGCCTCAATGAAAAACTGTTTTTT
CAGLNEKLFF
>TRBV9|TRBJ1-2|TRBD1|.
TGTGCCAGCAGCCTAGGCGGGACAGTCATCAAGAACTATGGCTACACCTTC
CASSLGGTVIKNYGYTF
>TRBV5-1|TRBJ1-1|.|.
TGCGCCAGCAGCTCAAGGGGGGGTGTGAACACTGAAGCTTTCTTT
CASSSRGGVNTEAFF
>TRBV7-2|TRBJ1-1|TRBD1|.
TGTGCCAGCAGCTTAGCCGGACAGGGGGCCACTGAAGCTTTCTTT
CASSLAGQGATEAFF
>TRBV27|TRBJ1-1|.|.
TGTGCCAGCAGTTCGGGGAACACTGAAGCTTTCTTT
CASSSGNTEAFF
>TRBV19|TRBJ1-2|.|.
TGTGCCAGTACCCCAGGGAGGAGCTTTAACTATGGCTACACCTTC
CASTPGRSFNYGYTF
>TRBV27|TRBJ2-7|.|.
TGTGCCAGCAGTTTATATCAGGGTTACGAGCAGTACTTC
CASSLYQGYEQYF
>TRBV19|TRBJ1-1|.|.
TGTGCCAGTAGTATGAACGGGTTGAACACTGAAGCTTTCTTT
CASSMNGLNTEAFF
>TRBV10-3|TRBJ2-5|TRBD1|.
TGTGCCATCAGCGACGGGACAGGGGGCTCCCAAGAGACCCAGTACTTC
CAISDGTGGSQETQYF
>TRBV30|TRBJ2-3|.|.
TGTGCCTGCCAGCTAGCTTATACAGATACGCAGTATTTT
CACQLAYTDTQYF
>TRBV7-6|TRBJ2-3|TRBD2|.
TGTGCCAGCAGCGAAAATAGCGGGGGGGCAGCTGATACGCAGTATTTT
CASSENSGGAADTQYF
>TRBV9|TRBJ1-6|.|.
TGTGCCAGCAGCGTAGGGTTCGAGGGCCCAGGAAATTCACCCCTCCACTTT
CASSVGFEGPGNSPLHF
>TRBV6-4|TRBJ2-1|TRBD1|many
TGTGCCAGCAGTGGGACAGGGGGCTACAATGAGCAGTTCTTC
CASSGTGGYNEQFF
>TRBV4-3|TRBJ1-2|TRBD1|.
TGCGCCAGCAGCCAAGGAGAAGGGGGCAGCTCCTACTATGGCTACACCTTC
CASSQGEGGSSYYGYTF
>TRBV9|TRBJ1-1|TRBD1|.
TGTGCCAGCAGCGCGACAGGGATAGGCGCCACTGAAGCTTTCTTT
CASSATGIGATEAFF
>TRBV27|TRBJ1-4|TRBD1|.
TGTGCCAGCAGTGACTTCGACAGGGGGCATGAAAAACTGTTTTTT
CASSDFDRGHEKLFF
>TRBV6-4|TRBJ2-3|TRBD2|many
TGTGCCAGCAGTGACTCTAGCGGGGGTCCTGATACGCAGTATTTT
CASSDSSGGPDTQYF
>TRBV9|TRBJ2-3|.|.
TGTGCCAGCAGCGCTAGCCTCTCTAGCACAGATACGCAGTATTTT
CASSASLSSTDTQYF